A single sample gave rise to the 9 T cell receptor beta chains below, sequenced in a study of T-cell reconstitution after alpha-beta-depleted transplantation in children. Preparation of the TCRbeta library was carried out with unique molecular identifiers. TCRdb reprocessed the PCR reads via MiXCR and lists one record per CDR3 protein. Here the sample spans roughly 170,000 distinct CDR3 sequences, more than 6.5% being singletons. The sequences come from PBMCs from the stem cell graft donor, collected from the stem cell graft. All receptors derive from a human donor who donated a stem cell graft to a child with Wiskott-Aldrich syndrome.

This clonotype was seen repeatedly, ten times or more. The rearrangement joins TRBV7-9 to TRBJ1-3; tentatively, D is TRBD1 (5 bases). Germline loops: CDR1 SEHNR, CDR2 FQNEAQ (reference sequence). This CDR3 has 15 residues. The germline V and J ends were trimmed by 1 base and 0 bases, with 7 bases remaining between them. CDR3 nucleotide sequence: TGTGCCAGCAGCTTAGACAGGAGCTCTGGAAACACCATATATTTT. This sequence encodes CASSLDRSSGNTIYF.

This clonotype was observed a few times. The chain links TRBV12-3 or TRBV12-4 to TRBJ2-2; D might be TRBD1 (6 bases). The V end was cut by 8 bases, the J end by 0 bases, with 13 bases between. The CDR3 extends over 15 amino acids. Written as DNA, the CDR3 is TGTGCCAGCGGTTCGACAGGAACGAACACCGGGGAGCTGTTTTTT. It codes for CASGSTGTNTGELFF.

This clonotype was picked up a small number of times. V is TRBV18 and J is TRBJ1-2, with D unclear. CDR3 length equals 15 residues. V lost 3 bases and J 4 bases, leaving 15 bases between the germline ends. Germline V gene lookup returns CDR1 KGHSH and CDR2 LQKENI. The DNA for the CDR3 is TGTGCCAGCTCACCCTCTACCCAGGCGACCTATGGCTACACCTTC. Translating it yields CASSPSTQATYGYTF.

This clonotype was seen at least ten times. The chain uses TRBV5-6 and TRBJ2-1; 11 positions match TRBD2. Per the germline V gene, CDR1 is SGHDT and CDR2 is YYEEEE. The trim removed 2 bases at V and 7 bases at J, leaving 5 bases unmatched. This CDR3 comprises 15 residues. CDR3 loop: CASSFFSGGVNEQFF. CDR3 in DNA: TGTGCCAGCAGCTTTTTTAGCGGGGGGGTGAATGAGCAGTTCTTC.

This clonotype was counted at least ten times. The chain carries TRBV29-1 and TRBJ2-2; 8 bases are a match to TRBD1. The V gene end was trimmed by 5 bases and the J gene end by 4 bases; junction bases not matched to a gene: 3. From germline, CDR1 is SQVTM and CDR2 ANQGSEA. The CDR3 spans 13 residues. Here the CDR3 DNA reads TGCAGCGTTCTCACAGGGGGCACCGGGGAGCTGTTTTTT. This gives the protein CSVLTGGTGELFF.

This clonotype was recorded at least ten times. The chain recombines TRBV20-1 with TRBJ2-1; D is possibly TRBD1 (6 bases). CDR1 is DFQATT, CDR2 SNEGSKA, per germline (reference sequence). This CDR3 is built from 12 residues. V dropped 3 bases and J dropped 5 bases, with 8 bases sitting between them. Here the CDR3 reads CSASRDNNEQFF. DNA for the CDR3: TGCAGTGCTAGTCGGGACAACAATGAGCAGTTCTTC.

This clonotype has at least ten counts. CDR3: CASRLSGIYNEQFF. Here the CDR3 DNA reads TGTGCCAGCAGATTATCGGGGATCTACAATGAGCAGTTCTTC. The rearrangement links TRBV12-3 or TRBV12-4 to TRBJ2-1, with D possibly TRBD2 on 5 matching bases. V was shortened by 6 bases and J by 3 bases, with 12 bases between the two germline ends. This CDR3 spans 14 amino acids.

This clonotype was found many times. For the CDR3, the DNA is TGTGCCAGCAGTTTGTTTAGGGGGAACACTGAAGCTTTCTTT. Residues: CASSLFRGNTEAFF. V and J are TRBV12-3 or TRBV12-4 and TRBJ1-1; tentatively, D is TRBD1 (5 bases). CDR3 length: 14 residues. Trimming took off 3 bases at V and 1 base at J, with 9 bases between the two ends.

As for this clonotype: Being one base from a much bigger clone, this may be a read error. V is TRBV10-3 and J is TRBJ2-6; 7 bases align to TRBD2. The CDR3 is 15 residues long. CDR1 ENHRY and CDR2 SYGVKD come from the germline V gene. Trimming removed 11 bases from V and 4 bases from J; junction bases left unmatched: 11. This CDR3 reads CASADWGGGANVLTF. DNA for the CDR3: TGTGCCTCAGCCGACTGGGGGGGAGGGGCCAACGTCCTGACTTTC.